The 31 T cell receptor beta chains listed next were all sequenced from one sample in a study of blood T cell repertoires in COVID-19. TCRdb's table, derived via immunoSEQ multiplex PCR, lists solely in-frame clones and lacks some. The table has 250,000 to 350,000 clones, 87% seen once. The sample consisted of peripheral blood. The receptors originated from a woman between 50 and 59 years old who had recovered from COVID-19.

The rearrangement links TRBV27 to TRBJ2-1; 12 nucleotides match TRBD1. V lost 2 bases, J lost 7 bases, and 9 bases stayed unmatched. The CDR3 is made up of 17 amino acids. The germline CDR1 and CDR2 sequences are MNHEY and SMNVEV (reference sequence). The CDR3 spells CASSLVGTGGSGNEQFF. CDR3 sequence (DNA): TGTGCCAGCAGTTTAGTGGGGACAGGGGGCTCGGGGAATGAGCAGTTCTTC.

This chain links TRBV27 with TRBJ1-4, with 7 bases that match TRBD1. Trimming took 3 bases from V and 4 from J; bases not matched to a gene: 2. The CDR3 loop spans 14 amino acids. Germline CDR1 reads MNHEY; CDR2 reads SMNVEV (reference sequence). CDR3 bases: TGTGCCAGCAGTTTTCGACAGGGTAATGAAAAACTGTTTTTT. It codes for CASSFRQGNEKLFF. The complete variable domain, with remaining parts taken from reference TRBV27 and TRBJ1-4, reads EAQVTQNPRYLITVTGKKLTVTCSQNMNHEYMSWYRQDPGLGLRQIYYSMNVEVTDKGDVPEGYKVSRKEKRNFPLILESPSPNQTSLYFCASSFRQGNEKLFFGSGTQLSVL.

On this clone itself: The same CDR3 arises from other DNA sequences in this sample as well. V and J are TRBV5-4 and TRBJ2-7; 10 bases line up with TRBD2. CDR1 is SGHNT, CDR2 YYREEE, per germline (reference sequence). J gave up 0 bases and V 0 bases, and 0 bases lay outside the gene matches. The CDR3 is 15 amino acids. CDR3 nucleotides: TGTGCCAGCAGCTTGGGACTAGCGGGCTCCTACGAGCAGTACTTC. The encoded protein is CASSLGLAGSYEQYF.

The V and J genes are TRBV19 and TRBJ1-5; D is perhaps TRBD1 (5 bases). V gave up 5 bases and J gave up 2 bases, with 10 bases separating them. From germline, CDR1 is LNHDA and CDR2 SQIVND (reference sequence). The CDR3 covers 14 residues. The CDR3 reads CASSAGRGNQPQHF. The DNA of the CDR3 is TGTGCCAGTAGTGCGGGACGAGGCAATCAGCCCCAGCATTTT.

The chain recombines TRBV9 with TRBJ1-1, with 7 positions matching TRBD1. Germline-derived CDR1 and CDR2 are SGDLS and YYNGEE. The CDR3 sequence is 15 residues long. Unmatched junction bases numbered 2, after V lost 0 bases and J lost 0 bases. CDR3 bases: TGTGCCAGCAGCGTAGCGGGACAGCTGAACACTGAAGCTTTCTTT. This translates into CASSVAGQLNTEAFF.

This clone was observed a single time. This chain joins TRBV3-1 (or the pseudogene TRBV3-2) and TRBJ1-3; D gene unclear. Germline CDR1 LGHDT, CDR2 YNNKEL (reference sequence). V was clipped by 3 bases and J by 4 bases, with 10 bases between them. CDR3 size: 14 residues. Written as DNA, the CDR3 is TGTGCCAGCAGCCAGAACACGGAGGGAAACACCATATATTTT. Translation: CASSQNTEGNTIYF.

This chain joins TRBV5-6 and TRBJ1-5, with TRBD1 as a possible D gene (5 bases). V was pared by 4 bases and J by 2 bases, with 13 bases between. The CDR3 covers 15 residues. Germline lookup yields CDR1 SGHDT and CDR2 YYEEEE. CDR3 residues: CASSQGGRGNQPQHF. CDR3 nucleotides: TGTGCCAGCAGCCAGGGAGGAAGGGGCAATCAGCCCCAGCATTTT.

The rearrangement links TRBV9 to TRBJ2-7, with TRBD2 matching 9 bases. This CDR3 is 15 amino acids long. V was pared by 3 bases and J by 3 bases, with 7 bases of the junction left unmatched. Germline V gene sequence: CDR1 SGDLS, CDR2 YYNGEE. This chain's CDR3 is CASSAGTSLLYEQYF. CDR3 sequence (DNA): TGTGCCAGCAGCGCGGGGACTAGCCTACTCTACGAGCAGTACTTC.

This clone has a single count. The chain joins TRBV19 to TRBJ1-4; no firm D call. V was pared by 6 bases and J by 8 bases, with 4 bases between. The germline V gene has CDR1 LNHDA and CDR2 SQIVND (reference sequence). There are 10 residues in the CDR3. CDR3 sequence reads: CASRREKLFF. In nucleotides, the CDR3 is TGTGCCAGTAGGCGGGAAAAACTGTTTTTT.

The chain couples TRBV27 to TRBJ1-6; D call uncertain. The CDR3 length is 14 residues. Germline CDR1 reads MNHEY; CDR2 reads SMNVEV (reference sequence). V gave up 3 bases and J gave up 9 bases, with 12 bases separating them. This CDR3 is CASSFAVDGSPLHF. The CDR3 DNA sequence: TGTGCCAGCAGTTTTGCGGTCGACGGTTCACCCCTCCACTTT.

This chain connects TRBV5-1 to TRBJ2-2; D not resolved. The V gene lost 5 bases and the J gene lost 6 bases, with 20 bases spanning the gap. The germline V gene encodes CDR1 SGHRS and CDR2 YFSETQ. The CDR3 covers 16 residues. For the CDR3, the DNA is TGCGCCAGCAGACCCCGAGGCAGTTCCCTGTCCGGGGAGCTGTTTTTT. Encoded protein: CASRPRGSSLSGELFF.

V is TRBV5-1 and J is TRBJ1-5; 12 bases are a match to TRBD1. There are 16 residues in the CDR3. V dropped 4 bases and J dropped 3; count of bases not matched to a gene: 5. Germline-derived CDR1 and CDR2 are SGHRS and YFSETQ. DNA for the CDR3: TGCGCCAGCAGCGAAGGGACAGGGGGCTACAATCAGCCCCAGCATTTT. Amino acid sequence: CASSEGTGGYNQPQHF.

The CDR3 nucleotides read TGTGCCAGCAGTCCGGACTTATCCTACGAGCAGTACTTC. Its protein is CASSPDLSYEQYF. The rearrangement joins TRBV28 to TRBJ2-7; possible D gene TRBD2, 5 bases. The CDR3 has 13 amino acids. Germline-derived CDR1 and CDR2 are MDHEN and SYDVKM. Trimming cost V 5 bases and J 1 base, with 9 bases left between them. The entire variable domain, with the rest obtained from reference TRBV28 and TRBJ2-7, is as follows: DVKVTQSSRYLVKRTGEKVFLECVQDMDHENMFWYRQDPGLGLRLIYFSYDVKMKEKGDIPEGYSVSREKKERFSLILESASTNQTSMYLCASSPDLSYEQYFGPGTRLTVT.

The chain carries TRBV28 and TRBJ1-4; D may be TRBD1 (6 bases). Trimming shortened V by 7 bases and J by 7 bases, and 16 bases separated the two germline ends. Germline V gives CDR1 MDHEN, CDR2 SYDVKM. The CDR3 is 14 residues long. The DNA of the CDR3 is TGTGCCAGCATGGGGGGGCAGTTGGTTGAAAAACTGTTTTTT. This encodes CASMGGQLVEKLFF.

CDR3 in DNA: TGTGCCAGCAGTTTATATCGGTCTGGAAACACCATATATTTT. It encodes CASSLYRSGNTIYF. The chain uses TRBV28 and TRBJ1-3, with D unresolved. The CDR3 extends over 14 amino acids. CDR1 is MDHEN and CDR2 is SYDVKM in the germline V gene. Trimming pared 1 base from V and 1 base from J, leaving 5 bases between.

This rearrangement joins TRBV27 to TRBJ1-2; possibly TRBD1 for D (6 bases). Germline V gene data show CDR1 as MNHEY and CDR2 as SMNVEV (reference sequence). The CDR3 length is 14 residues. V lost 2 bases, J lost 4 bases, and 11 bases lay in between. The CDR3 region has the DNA TGTGCCAGCAGTTTAGACAGGTTAAGCTATGGCTACACCTTC. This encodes CASSLDRLSYGYTF.

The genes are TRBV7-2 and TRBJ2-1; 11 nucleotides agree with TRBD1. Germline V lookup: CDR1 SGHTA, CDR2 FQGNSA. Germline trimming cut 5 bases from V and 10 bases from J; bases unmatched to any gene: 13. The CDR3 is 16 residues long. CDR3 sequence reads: CASSPSGTGGAREQFF. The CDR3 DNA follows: TGTGCCAGCAGCCCCTCAGGGACAGGGGGAGCGAGGGAGCAGTTCTTC.

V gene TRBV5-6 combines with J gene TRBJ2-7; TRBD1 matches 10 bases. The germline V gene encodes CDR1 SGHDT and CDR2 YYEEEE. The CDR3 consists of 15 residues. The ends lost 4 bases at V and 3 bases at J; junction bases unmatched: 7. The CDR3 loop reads CASSPGTGVHYEQYF. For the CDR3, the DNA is TGTGCCAGCAGCCCCGGGACAGGGGTACACTACGAGCAGTACTTC.

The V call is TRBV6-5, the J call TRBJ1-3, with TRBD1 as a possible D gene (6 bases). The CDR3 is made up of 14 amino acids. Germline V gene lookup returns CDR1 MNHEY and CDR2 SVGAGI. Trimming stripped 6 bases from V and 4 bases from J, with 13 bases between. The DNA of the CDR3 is TGTGCCAGCAGGGGGTACAGGGCCGGAAACACCATATATTTT. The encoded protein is CASRGYRAGNTIYF.

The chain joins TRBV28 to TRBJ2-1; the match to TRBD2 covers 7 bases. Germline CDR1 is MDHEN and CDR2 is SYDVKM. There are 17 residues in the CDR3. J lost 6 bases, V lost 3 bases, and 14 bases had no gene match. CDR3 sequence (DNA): TGTGCCAGCAGTTTTTGGGCTCGGGGAGGGAAGGGCAATGAGCAGTTCTTC. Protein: CASSFWARGGKGNEQFF.

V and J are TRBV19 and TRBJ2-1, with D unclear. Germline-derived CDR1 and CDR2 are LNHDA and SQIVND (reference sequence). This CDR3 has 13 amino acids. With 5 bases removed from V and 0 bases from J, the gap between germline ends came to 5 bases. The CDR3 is CASSYSSYNEQFF. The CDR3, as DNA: TGTGCCAGTAGTTACAGCTCCTACAATGAGCAGTTCTTC. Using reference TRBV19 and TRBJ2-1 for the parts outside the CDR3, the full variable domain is DGGITQSPKYLFRKEGQNVTLSCEQNLNHDAMYWYRQDPGQGLRLIYYSQIVNDFQKGDIAEGYSVSREKKESFPLTVTSAQKNPTAFYLCASSYSSYNEQFFGPGTRLTVL.

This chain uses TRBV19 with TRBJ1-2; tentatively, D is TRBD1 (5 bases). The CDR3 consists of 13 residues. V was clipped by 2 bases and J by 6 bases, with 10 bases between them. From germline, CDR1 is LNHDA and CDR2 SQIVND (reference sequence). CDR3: CASSIMQGHGYTF. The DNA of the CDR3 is TGTGCCAGTAGTATAATGCAGGGTCATGGCTACACCTTC.

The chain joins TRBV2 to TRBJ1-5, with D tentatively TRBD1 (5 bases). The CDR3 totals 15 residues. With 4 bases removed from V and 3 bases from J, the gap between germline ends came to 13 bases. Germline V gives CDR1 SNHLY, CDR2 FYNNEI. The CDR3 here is CASSAGGASNQPQHF. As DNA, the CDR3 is TGTGCCAGCAGTGCAGGAGGGGCCTCCAATCAGCCCCAGCATTTT.

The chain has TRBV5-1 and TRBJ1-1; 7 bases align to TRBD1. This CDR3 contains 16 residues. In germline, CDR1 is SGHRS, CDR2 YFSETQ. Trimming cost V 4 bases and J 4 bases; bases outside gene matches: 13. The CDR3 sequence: CASSPDRVSGGTEAFF. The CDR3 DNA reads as TGCGCCAGCAGCCCCGACAGGGTCAGTGGTGGCACTGAAGCTTTCTTT.

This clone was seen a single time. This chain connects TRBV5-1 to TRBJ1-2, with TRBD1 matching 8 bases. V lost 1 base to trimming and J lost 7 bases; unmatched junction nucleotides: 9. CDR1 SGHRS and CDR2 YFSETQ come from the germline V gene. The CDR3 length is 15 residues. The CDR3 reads CASSLSQGAGGGYTF. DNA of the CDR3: TGCGCCAGCAGCTTGTCGCAGGGGGCTGGGGGTGGCTACACCTTC.

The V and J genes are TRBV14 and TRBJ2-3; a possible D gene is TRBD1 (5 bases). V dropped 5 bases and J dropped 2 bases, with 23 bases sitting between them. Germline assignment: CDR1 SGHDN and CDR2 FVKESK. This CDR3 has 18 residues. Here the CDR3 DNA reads TGTGCCAGCAGCGAAGGCCTTGGCTGGGGCTTTATCACAGATACGCAGTATTTT. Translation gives CASSEGLGWGFITDTQYF.

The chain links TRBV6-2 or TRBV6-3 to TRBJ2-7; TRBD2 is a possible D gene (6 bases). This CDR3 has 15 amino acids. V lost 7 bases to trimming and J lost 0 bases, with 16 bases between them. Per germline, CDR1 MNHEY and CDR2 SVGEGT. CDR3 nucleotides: TGTGCCAGCACCCCGACCGGGACTGCCTCCTACGAGCAGTACTTC. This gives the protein CASTPTGTASYEQYF.

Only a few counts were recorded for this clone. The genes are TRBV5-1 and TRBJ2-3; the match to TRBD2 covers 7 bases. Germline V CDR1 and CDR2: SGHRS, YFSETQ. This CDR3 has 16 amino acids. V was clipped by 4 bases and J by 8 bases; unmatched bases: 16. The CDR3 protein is CASSTGLVRSGGTQYF. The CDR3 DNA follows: TGCGCCAGCAGCACCGGACTAGTAAGGTCCGGGGGTACGCAGTATTTT.

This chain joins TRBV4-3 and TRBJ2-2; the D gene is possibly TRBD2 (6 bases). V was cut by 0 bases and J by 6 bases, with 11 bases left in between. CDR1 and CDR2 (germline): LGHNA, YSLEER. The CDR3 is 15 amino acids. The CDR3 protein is CASSQEEGSAGELFF. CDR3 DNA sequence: TGCGCCAGCAGCCAAGAGGAGGGGTCGGCCGGGGAGCTGTTTTTT.

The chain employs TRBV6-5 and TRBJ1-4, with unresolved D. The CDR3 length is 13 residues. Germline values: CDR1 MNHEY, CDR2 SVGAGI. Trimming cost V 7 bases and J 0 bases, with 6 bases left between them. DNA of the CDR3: TGTGCCAGCAAACTTACAACTAATGAAAAACTGTTTTTT. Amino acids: CASKLTTNEKLFF.

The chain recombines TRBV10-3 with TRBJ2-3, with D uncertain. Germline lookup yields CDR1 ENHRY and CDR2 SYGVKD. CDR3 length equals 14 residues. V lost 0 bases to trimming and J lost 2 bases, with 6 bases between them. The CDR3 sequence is CAISESSTTDTQYF. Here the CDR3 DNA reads TGTGCCATCAGTGAGTCTAGCACCACAGATACGCAGTATTTT.